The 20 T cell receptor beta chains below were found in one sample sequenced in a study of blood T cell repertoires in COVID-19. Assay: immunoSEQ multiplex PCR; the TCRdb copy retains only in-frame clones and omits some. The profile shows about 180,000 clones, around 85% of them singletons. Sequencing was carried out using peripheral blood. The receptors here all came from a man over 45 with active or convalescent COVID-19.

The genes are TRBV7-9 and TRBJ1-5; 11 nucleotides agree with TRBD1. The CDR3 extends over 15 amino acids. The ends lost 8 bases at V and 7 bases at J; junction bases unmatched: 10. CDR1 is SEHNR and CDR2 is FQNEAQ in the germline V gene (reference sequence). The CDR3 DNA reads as TGTGCCAGCGCCAGTGGACAGGGGGCGTCACAGCCCCAGCATTTT. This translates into CASASGQGASQPQHF.

In DNA, the CDR3 is TGCAGTGCTAGTAATAACAAAGTCACCGGGGAGCTGTTTTTT. This sequence encodes CSASNNKVTGELFF. The chain combines TRBV20-1 with TRBJ2-2, with D uncertain. Per the germline V gene, CDR1 is DFQATT and CDR2 is SNEGSKA (reference sequence). Trimming removed 3 bases from V and 4 bases from J, with 12 bases in between. CDR3 length: 14 residues.

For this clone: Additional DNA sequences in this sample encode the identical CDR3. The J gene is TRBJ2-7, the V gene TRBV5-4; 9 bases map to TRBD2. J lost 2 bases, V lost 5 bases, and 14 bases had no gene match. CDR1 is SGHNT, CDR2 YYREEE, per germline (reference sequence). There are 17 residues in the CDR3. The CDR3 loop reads CASSYPGLAGVAYEQYF. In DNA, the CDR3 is TGTGCCAGCAGTTATCCGGGATTAGCGGGAGTGGCCTACGAGCAGTACTTC. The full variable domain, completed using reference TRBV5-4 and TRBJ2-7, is ETGVTQSPTHLIKTRGQQVTLRCSSQSGHNTVSWYQQALGQGPQFIFQYYREEENGRGNFPPRFSGLQFPNYSSELNVNALELDDSALYLCASSYPGLAGVAYEQYFGPGTRLTVT.

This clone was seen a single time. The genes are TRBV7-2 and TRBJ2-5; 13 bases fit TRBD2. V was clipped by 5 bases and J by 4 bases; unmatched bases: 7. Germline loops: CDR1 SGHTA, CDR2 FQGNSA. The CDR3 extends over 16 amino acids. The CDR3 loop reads CASSTQLAGGPETQYF. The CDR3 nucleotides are TGTGCCAGCAGCACCCAACTAGCGGGAGGGCCAGAGACCCAGTACTTC.

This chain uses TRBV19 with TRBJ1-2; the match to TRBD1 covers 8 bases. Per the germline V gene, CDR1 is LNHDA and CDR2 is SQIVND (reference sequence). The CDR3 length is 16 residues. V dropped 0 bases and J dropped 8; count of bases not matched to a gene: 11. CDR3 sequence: CASSIDSLQGARGYTF. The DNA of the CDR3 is TGTGCCAGTAGTATAGATTCCCTCCAGGGGGCGCGAGGCTACACCTTC.

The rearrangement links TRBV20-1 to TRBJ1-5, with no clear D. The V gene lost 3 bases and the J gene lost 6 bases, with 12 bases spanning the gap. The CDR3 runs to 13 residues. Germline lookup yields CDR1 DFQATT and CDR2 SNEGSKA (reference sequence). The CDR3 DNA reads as TGCAGTGCTAGTGGCGGGAACGCTCAGCCCCAGCATTTT. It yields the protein CSASGGNAQPQHF.

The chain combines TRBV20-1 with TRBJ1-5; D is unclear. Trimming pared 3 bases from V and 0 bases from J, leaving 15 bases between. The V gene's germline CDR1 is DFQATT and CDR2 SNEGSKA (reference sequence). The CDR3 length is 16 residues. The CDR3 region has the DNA TGCAGTGCTAGTGATAGGCTGGCGGATAGCAATCAGCCCCAGCATTTT. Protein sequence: CSASDRLADSNQPQHF.

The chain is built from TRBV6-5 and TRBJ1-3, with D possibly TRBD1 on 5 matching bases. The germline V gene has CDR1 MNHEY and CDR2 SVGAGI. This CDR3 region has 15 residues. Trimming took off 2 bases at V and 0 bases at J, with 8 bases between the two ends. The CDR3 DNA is TGTGCCAGCAGTTACGGGGCGAGCTCTGGAAACACCATATATTTT. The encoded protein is CASSYGASSGNTIYF.

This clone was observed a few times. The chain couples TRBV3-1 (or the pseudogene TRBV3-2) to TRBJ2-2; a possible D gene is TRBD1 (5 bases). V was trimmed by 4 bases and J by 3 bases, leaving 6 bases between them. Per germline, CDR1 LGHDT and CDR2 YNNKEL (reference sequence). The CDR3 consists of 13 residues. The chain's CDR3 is CASSRGDTGELFF. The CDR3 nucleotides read TGTGCCAGCAGCCGGGGCGACACCGGGGAGCTGTTTTTT.

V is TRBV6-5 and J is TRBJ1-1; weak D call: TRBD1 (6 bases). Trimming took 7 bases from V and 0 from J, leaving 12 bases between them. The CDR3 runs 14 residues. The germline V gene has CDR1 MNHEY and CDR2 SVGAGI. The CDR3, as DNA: TGTGCCAGCACCAAGGACAGTATGAACACTGAAGCTTTCTTT. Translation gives CASTKDSMNTEAFF.

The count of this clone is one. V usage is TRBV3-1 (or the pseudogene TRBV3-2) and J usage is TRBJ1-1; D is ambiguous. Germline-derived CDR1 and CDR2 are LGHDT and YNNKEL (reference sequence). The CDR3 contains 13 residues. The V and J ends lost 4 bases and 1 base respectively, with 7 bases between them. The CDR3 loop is CASSLRGNTEAFF. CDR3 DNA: TGTGCCAGCAGCCTCCGGGGGAACACTGAAGCTTTCTTT.

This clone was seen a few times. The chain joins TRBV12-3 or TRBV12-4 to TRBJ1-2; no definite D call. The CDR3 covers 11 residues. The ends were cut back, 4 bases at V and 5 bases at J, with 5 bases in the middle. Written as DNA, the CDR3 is TGTGCCAGCAGTTACGGGTATGGCTACACCTTC. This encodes CASSYGYGYTF.

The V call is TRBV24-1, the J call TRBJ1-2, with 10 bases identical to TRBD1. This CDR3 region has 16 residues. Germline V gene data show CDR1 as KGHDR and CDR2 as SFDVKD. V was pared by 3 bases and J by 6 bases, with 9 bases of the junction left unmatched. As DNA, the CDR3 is TGTGCCACCAGTGATGGGGACAGGGGAGGTTGGAATGGCTACACCTTC. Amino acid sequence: CATSDGDRGGWNGYTF.

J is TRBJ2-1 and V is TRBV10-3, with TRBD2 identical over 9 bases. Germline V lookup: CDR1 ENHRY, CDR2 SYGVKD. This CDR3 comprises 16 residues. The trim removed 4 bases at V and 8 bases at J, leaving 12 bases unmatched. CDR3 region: CAISVNSAREGHEQFF. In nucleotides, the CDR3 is TGTGCCATCAGTGTTAATTCCGCGCGGGAGGGCCATGAGCAGTTCTTC.

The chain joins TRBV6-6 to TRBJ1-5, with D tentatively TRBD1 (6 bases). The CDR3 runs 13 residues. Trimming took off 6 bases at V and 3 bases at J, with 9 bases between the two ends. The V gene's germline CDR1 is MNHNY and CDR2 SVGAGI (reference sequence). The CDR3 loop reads CASREGDNQPQHF. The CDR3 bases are TGTGCCAGCAGAGAGGGGGACAATCAGCCCCAGCATTTT.

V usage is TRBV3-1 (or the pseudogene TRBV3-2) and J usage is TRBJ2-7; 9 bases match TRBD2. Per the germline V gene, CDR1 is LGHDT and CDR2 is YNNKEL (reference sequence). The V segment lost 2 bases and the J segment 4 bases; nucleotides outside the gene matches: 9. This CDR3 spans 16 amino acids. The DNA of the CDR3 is TGTGCCAGCAGCCAACCCGATAGTAGCGGGGGTTACGAGCAGTACTTC. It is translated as CASSQPDSSGGYEQYF.

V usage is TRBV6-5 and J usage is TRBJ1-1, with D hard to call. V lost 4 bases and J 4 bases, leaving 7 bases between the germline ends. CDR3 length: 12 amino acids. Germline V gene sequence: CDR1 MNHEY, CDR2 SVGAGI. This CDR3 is CASSLRGTEAFF. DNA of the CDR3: TGTGCCAGCAGTTTACGAGGCACTGAAGCTTTCTTT.

The CDR3 bases are TGTGCCAGCAGTCCACTAGCGGGACGCACAGATACGCAGTATTTT. Its translation is CASSPLAGRTDTQYF. The rearrangement links TRBV6-4 to TRBJ2-3; 10 nucleotides line up with TRBD2. The CDR3 sequence is 15 residues long. The V and J ends lost 5 bases and 1 base, in that order; junction bases with no gene match: 3. Germline V gene lookup returns CDR1 MRHNA and CDR2 SNTAGT.

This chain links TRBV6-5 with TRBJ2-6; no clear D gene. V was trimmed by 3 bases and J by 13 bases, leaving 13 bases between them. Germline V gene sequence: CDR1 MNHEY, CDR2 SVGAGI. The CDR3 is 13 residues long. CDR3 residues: CASSYDTTSVLTF. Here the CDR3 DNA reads TGTGCCAGCAGTTATGACACCACATCTGTCCTGACTTTC.

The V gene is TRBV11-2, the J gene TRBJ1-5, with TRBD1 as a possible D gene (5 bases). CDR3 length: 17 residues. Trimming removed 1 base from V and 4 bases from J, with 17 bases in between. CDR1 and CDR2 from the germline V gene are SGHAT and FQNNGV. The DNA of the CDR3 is TGTGCCAGCAGCTTAGGGGGTGGCTGGGGCCAAAATCAGCCCCAGCATTTT. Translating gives CASSLGGGWGQNQPQHF. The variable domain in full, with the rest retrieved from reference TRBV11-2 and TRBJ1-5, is EAGVAQSPRYKIIEKRQSVAFWCNPISGHATLYWYQQILGQGPKLLIQFQNNGVVDDSQLPKDRFSAERLKGVDSTLKIQPAKLEDSAVYLCASSLGGGWGQNQPQHFGDGTRLSIL.